The 6 T cell receptor beta chains presented below share a single source sample, sequenced in a study of T-cell memory formation after mild COVID-19. TCRdb reprocessed the 5' RACE reads with MiXCR, giving one entry per CDR3 protein. The repertoire has tens of thousands of distinct CDR3 sequences, less than 15% of them found once; the top ten carry about 43%. Sequences were obtained from PBMCs or a T cell subset sorted from them (not recorded which). Receptors originate from a man in his late teens or twenties who had mild COVID-19 (a few samples of this study predate the infection). Cell type and time point are not known.

This clonotype has at least ten counts. The V call is TRBV19, the J call TRBJ1-5; no reliable D call. The length of the CDR3 is 15 residues. V was pared by 2 bases and J by 6 bases, with 14 bases between. Germline V CDR1 and CDR2: LNHDA, SQIVND (reference sequence). The CDR3 DNA is TGTGCCAGTAGTATAACCCCGAGCCCTACTCAGCCCCAGCATTTT. It specifies CASSITPSPTQPQHF.

This clonotype came up many times. The chain links TRBV4-2 to TRBJ1-1, with 9 positions matching TRBD1. The CDR3 is 15 amino acids. Germline V gene lookup returns CDR1 LGHNA and CDR2 YNFKEQ. The trim removed 1 base at V and 6 bases at J, leaving 6 bases unmatched. The CDR3 is CASSQGAQGAAEAFF. CDR3 DNA: TGTGCCAGCAGCCAAGGCGCACAGGGGGCGGCTGAAGCTTTCTTT.

Remarks on this clonotype: The junction departs from germline at one end; a sequencing error may be responsible. The rearrangement links TRBV23-1 to TRBJ1-5; 7 nucleotides line up with TRBD1. TRBV23-1 carries the ORF label, with uncertain function. This CDR3 contains 14 residues. CDR3 DNA sequence: TGCGCCAGCACCGACAGGGTCGGCAATCAGCACCAGCATTTT. Protein product: CASTDRVGNQHQHF.

V is TRBV6-1 and J is TRBJ2-7; 9 nucleotides align to TRBD1. CDR1 and CDR2 (germline): MNHNS, SASEGT. V lost 6 bases, J lost 0 bases, and 9 bases stayed unmatched. CDR3 size: 16 residues. The CDR3 region is CASSFPGDRASYEQYF. Here the CDR3 DNA reads TGTGCCAGCAGCTTCCCTGGGGACAGGGCCTCCTACGAGCAGTACTTC.

This clonotype was seen only a few times. V is TRBV6-2 or TRBV6-3 and J is TRBJ1-1; D uncertain. Trimming stripped 2 bases from V and 2 bases from J, with 15 bases between. This CDR3 contains 16 residues. CDR1 MNHEY and CDR2 SVGEGT come from the germline V gene. CDR3 residues: CASSYGTRPGNTEAFF. For the CDR3, the DNA is TGTGCCAGCAGTTACGGAACACGGCCGGGTAACACTGAAGCTTTCTTT.

A few counts support this clonotype. This chain links TRBV6-1 with TRBJ2-1, with D perhaps matching TRBD2 (5 bases). V lost 0 bases to trimming and J lost 8 bases, with 14 bases between them. Germline V lookup: CDR1 MNHNS, CDR2 SASEGT. The length of the CDR3 is 15 residues. As DNA, the CDR3 is TGTGCCAGCAGTGAAGCGGAGGCTAGCAGCTATGAGCAGTTCTTC. It translates to CASSEAEASSYEQFF.